This TCR beta chain was captured by sequencing in a study of blood T cell repertoires in COVID-19. This CDR3 spans 15 amino acids. Trimming took 4 bases from V and 1 from J; bases not matched to a gene: 4. Germline loops: CDR1 LGHDT, CDR2 YNNKEL (reference sequence). Methods used by the authors: Estimates of nucleated cell counts were drawn from the amplification of reference gene primers. TCRdb's table, derived via immunoSEQ multiplex PCR, lists solely in-frame clones and lacks some. For V, J and clone size, that table is used; D and trimming come from the DNA. Of under 150,000 clones in the sample, roughly 88% were seen once.

This receptor was identified in a human donor in a cohort sampled during active COVID-19. The specimen was peripheral blood. This chain links TRBV3-1 (or the pseudogene TRBV3-2) with TRBJ2-3, with 8 bases lining up with TRBD1. The CDR3 nucleotides are TGTGCCAGCAGCCTCCAGGGGGCTGGCACAGATACGCAGTATTTT. It specifies CASSLQGAGTDTQYF.